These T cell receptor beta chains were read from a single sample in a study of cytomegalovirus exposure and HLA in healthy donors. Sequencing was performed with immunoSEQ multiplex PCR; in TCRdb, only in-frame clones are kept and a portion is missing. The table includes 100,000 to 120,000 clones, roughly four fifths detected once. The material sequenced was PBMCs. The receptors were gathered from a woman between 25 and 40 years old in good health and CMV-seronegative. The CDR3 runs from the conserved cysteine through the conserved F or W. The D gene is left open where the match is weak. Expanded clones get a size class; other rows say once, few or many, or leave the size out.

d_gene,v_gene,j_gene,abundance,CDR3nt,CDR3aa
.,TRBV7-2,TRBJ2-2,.,TGTGCCAGCAGCCCAGGCTGGGGGCGAAGCGGGGAGCTGTTTTTT,CASSPGWGRSGELFF
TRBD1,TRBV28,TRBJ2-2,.,TGTGCCAGCAGTTTTGGCAGGGGGTATACCGGGGAGCTGTTTTTT,CASSFGRGYTGELFF
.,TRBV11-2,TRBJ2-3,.,TGTGCCAGCAGCTTGGGTGGCGGAAGCACAGATACGCAGTATTTT,CASSLGGGSTDTQYF
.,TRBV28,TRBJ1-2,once,TGTGCCAGCAGTTCGTTGACAGAACTTAACTATGGCTACACCTTC,CASSSLTELNYGYTF
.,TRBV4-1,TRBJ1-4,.,TGCGCCAGCAGCAGGAGCCAGGGGTATGAAAAACTGTTTTTT,CASSRSQGYEKLFF
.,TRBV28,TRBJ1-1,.,TGTGCCAGCACGACGGGGGGGGTCTATGTGGGCACTGAAGCTTTCTTT,CASTTGGVYVGTEAFF
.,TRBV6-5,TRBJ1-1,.,TGTGCCAGCAGGCATCCGGGACTAGGTGACACTGAAGCTTTCTTT,CASRHPGLGDTEAFF
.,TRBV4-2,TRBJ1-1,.,TGTGCCAGCAGCCAAGAGGGGAGGGTCGGAACAACTGAAGCTTTCTTT,CASSQEGRVGTTEAFF
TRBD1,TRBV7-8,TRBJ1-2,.,TGTGCCAGCAGCTCAGGGACAGATCACTATGGCTACACCTTC,CASSSGTDHYGYTF
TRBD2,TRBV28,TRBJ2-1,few,TGTGCCAGCAGTTTAAGGGTAGCGGGAGGCAGCTTGAATGAGCAGTTCTTC,CASSLRVAGGSLNEQFF
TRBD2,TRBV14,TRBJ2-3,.,TGTGCCAGCAGCTCACTAGCGGGACTCACAGATACGCAGTATTTT,CASSSLAGLTDTQYF
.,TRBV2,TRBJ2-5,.,TGTGCCAGCAGCCCTGACAGCCAAGAGACCCAGTACTTC,CASSPDSQETQYF
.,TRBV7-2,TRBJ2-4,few,TGTGCCAGCAGCACACCAGGAGCCAAAAACATTCAGTACTTC,CASSTPGAKNIQYF
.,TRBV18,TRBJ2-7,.,TGTGCCAGCTCAGTTGACAGGGGAGGGACCTACGAGCAGTACTTC,CASSVDRGGTYEQYF
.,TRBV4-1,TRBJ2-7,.,TGCGCCAGCAGCCAAGAACCGCGGAGGGTGCAGTACTTC,CASSQEPRRVQYF
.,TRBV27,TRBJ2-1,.,TGTGCCAGCAGTTTAAGGAGTACCTACAATGAGCAGTTCTTC,CASSLRSTYNEQFF
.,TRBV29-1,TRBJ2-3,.,TGCACTGCTACATCGGGACTTCTTAACATCCGGGATACGCAGTATTTT,CTATSGLLNIRDTQYF
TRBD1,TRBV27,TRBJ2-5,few,TGTGCCAGCAGGCAAGCTGGGACAGGGAGTTCGACCCAGTACTTC,CASRQAGTGSSTQYF
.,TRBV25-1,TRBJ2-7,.,TGTGCCAGCAGGGGGCAGACAGTATACGAGCAGTACTTC,CASRGQTVYEQYF
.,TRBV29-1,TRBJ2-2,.,TGCAGCGTTGCCGAGGACACCGGGGAGCTGTTTTTT,CSVAEDTGELFF
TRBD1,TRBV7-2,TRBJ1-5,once,TGTGCCAGCAGCCCGGACAGGTATAGCAATCAGCCCCAGCATTTT,CASSPDRYSNQPQHF
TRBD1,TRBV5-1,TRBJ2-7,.,TGCGCCAGCAGCCTGACAGGGGGCTACGAGCAGTACTTC,CASSLTGGYEQYF
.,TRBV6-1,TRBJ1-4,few,TGTGCCAGCAGTGTTAGGGAGAGTGAAAAACTGTTTTTT,CASSVRESEKLFF
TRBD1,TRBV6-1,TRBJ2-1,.,TGTGCCAGCAGACCGGACAGGGGATTTAGTGAGCAGTTCTTC,CASRPDRGFSEQFF
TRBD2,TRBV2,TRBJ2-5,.,TGTGCCAGCAAGCTAGCGGGGGCCTGGTCGGAGACCCAGTACTTC,CASKLAGAWSETQYF
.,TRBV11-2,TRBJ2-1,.,TGTGCCAGCAGCTGGAACAGGGGAGGATCCTACAATGAGCAGTTCTTC,CASSWNRGGSYNEQFF
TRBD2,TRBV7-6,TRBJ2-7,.,TGTGCCAGCAGCAGACTAAGCGGGAGCTCCTACGAGCAGTACTTC,CASSRLSGSSYEQYF
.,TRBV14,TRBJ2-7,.,TGTGCCAGCAGCCAAGCTCAGGTGTCCTACGAGCAGTACTTC,CASSQAQVSYEQYF
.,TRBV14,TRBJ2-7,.,TGTGCCAGCAGCCAAGAAGCACATCCAGCGTACGAGCAGTACTTC,CASSQEAHPAYEQYF
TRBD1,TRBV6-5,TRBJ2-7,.,TGTGCCACGCAACCGGGACAGGGATACGAGCAGTACTTC,CATQPGQGYEQYF
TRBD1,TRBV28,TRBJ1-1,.,TGTGCCAGCAGTTGGGCTCAGGGGGCGTACACTGAAGCTTTCTTT,CASSWAQGAYTEAFF
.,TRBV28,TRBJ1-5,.,TGTGCCAGCAGGGGAGAGGGTCGGGCGGCCCAGCATTTT,CASRGEGRAAQHF
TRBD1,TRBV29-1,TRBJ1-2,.,TGCAGCGTTGAAGCGGGCAGGGGGGATGGCTACACCTTC,CSVEAGRGDGYTF